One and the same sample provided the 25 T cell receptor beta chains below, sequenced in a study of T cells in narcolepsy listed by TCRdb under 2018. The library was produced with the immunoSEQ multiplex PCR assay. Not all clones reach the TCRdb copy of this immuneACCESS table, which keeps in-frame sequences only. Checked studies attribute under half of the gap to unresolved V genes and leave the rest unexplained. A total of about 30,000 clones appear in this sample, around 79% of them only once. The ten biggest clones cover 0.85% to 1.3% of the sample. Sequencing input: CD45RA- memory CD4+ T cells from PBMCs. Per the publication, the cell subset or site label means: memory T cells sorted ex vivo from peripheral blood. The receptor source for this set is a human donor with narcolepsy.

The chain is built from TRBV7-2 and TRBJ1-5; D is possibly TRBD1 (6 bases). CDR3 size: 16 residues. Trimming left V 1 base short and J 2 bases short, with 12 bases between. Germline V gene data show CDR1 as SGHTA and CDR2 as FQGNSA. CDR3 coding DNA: TGTGCCAGCAGCTTAGTCGGGGGCGGGGGCAATCAGCCCCAGCATTTT. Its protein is CASSLVGGGGNQPQHF.

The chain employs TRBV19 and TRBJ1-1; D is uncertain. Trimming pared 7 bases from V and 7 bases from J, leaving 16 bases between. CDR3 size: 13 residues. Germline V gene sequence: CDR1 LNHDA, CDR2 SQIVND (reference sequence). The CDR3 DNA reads TGTGCCAGTACGAATTCGTGGGCCATTGAAGCTTTCTTT. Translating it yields CASTNSWAIEAFF.

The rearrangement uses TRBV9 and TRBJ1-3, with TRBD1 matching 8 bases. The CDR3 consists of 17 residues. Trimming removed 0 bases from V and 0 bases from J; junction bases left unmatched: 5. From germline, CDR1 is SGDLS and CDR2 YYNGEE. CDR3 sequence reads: CASSVATGGYSGNTIYF. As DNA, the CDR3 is TGTGCCAGCAGCGTAGCTACAGGGGGTTACTCTGGAAACACCATATATTTT.

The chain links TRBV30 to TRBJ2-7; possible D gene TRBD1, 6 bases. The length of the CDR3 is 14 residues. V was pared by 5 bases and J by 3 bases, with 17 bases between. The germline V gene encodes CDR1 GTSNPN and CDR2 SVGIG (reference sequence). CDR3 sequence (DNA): TGTGCCTGGGGGGATCAGGGACACAACTACGAGCAGTACTTC. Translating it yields CAWGDQGHNYEQYF.

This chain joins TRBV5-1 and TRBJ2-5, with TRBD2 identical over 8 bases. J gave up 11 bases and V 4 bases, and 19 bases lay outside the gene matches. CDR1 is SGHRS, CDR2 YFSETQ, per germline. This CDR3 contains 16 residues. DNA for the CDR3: TGCGCCAGCAGCCCGGAACCGGGACTAGTGGGGAGGGAGCAGTACTTC. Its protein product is CASSPEPGLVGREQYF.

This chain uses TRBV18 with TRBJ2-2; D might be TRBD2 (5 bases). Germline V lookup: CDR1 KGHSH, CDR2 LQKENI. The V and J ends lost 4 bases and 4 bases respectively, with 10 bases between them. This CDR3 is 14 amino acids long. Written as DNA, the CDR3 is TGTGCCAGCTCACAGCTAGAGGGCACCGGGGAGCTGTTTTTT. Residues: CASSQLEGTGELFF.

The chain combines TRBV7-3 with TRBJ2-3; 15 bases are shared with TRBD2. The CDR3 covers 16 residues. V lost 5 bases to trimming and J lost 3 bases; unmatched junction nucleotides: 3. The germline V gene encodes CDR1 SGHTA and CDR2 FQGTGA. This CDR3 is CASSRTSGRGTDTQYF. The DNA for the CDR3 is TGTGCCAGCAGCCGGACTAGCGGGAGGGGTACAGATACGCAGTATTTT.

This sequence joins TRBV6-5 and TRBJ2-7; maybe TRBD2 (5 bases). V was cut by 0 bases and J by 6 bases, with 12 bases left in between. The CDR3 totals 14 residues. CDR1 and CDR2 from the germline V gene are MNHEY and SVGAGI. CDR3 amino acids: CASSYSRGRTEQYF. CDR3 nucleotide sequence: TGTGCCAGCAGTTACTCGAGAGGGCGAACCGAGCAGTACTTC.

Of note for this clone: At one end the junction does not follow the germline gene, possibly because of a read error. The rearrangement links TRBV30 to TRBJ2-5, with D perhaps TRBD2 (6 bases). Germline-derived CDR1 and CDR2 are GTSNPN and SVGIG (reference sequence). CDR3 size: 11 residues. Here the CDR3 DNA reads TGTGCCTGGAGTCCCCGGGACTTCCTCCACTTC. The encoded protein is CAWSPRDFLHF. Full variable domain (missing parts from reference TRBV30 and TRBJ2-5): SQTIHQWPATLVQPVGSPLSLECTVEGTSNPNLYWYRQAAGRGLQLLFYSVGIGQISSEVPQNLSASRPQDRQFILSSKKLLLSDSGFYLCAWSPRDFLHFGPGTRLLVL.

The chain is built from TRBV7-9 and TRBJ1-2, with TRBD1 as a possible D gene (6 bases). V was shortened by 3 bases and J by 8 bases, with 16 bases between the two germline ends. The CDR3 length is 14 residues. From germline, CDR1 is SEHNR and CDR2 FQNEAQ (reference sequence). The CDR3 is CASSLARPQGGYTF. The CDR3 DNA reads TGTGCCAGCAGCTTGGCCAGACCCCAGGGGGGCTACACCTTC.

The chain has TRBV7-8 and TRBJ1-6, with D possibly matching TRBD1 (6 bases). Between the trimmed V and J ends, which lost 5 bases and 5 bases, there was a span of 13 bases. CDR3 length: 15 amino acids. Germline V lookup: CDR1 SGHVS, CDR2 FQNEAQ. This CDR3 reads CASSHRTENNSPLHF. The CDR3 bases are TGTGCCAGCAGCCACCGGACAGAGAATAATTCACCCCTCCACTTT.

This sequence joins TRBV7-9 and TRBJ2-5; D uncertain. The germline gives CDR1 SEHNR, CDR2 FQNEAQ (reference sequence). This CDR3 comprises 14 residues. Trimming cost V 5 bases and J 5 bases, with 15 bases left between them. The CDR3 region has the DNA TGTGCCAGCAGCACCCCTGGCGGTGTGGAGACCCAGTACTTC. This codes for CASSTPGGVETQYF.

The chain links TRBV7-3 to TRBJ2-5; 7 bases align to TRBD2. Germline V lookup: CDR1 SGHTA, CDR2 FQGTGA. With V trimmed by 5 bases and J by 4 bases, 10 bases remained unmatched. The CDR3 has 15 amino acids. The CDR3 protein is CASSRTAGSGETQYF. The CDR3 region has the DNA TGTGCCAGCAGCCGAACAGCGGGATCGGGAGAGACCCAGTACTTC.

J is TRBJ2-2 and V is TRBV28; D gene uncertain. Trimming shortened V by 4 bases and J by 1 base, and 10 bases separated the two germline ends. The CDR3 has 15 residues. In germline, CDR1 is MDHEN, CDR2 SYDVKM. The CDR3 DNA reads TGTGCCAGCAGTTCCGGTTTTAGGAACACCGGGGAGCTGTTTTTT. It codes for CASSSGFRNTGELFF.

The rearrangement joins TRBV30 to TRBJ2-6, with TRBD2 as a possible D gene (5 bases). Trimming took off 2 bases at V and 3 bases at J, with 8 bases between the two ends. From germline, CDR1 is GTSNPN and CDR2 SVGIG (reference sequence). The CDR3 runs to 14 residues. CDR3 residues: CAWSSAGGANVLTF. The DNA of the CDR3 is TGTGCCTGGAGTTCTGCGGGTGGGGCCAACGTCCTGACTTTC.

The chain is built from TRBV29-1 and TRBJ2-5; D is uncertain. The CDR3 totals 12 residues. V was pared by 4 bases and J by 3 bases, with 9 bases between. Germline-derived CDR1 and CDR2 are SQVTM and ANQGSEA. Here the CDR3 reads CSVAAAKETQYF. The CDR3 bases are TGCAGCGTTGCGGCGGCAAAAGAGACCCAGTACTTC.

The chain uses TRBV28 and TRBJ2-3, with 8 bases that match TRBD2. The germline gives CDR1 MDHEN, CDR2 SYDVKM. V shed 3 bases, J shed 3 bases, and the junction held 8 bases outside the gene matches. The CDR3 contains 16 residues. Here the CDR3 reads CASSLRFAGGTDTQYF. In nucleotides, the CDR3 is TGTGCCAGCAGTTTGAGGTTCGCGGGAGGTACAGATACGCAGTATTTT.

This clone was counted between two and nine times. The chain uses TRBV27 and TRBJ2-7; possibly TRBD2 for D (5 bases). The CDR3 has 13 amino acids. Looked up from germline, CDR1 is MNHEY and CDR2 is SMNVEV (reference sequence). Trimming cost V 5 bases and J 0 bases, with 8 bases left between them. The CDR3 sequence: CASSPGFSYEQYF. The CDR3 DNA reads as TGTGCCAGCAGTCCGGGATTCTCCTACGAGCAGTACTTC.

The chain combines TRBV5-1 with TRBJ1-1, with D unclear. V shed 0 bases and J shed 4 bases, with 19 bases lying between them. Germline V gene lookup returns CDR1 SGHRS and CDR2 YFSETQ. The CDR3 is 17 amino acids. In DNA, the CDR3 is TGCGCCAGCAGCTTGGCCGAAGGAAGTCTAGTACCCACTGAAGCTTTCTTT. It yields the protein CASSLAEGSLVPTEAFF.

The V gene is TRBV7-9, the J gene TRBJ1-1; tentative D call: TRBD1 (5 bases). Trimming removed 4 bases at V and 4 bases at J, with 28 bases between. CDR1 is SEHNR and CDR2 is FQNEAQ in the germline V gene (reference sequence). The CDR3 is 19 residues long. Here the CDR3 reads CASSSTKGKGGGSSTEAFF. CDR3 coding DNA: TGTGCCAGCAGCTCGACGAAGGGGAAGGGAGGTGGTTCGAGCACTGAAGCTTTCTTT.

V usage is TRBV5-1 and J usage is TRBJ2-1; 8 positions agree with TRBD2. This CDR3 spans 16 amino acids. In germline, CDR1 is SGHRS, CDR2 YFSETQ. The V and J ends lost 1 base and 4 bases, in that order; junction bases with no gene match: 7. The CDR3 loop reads CASSLLSGSGYNEQFF. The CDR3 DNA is TGCGCCAGCAGCTTGTTAAGCGGGAGTGGGTACAATGAGCAGTTCTTC.

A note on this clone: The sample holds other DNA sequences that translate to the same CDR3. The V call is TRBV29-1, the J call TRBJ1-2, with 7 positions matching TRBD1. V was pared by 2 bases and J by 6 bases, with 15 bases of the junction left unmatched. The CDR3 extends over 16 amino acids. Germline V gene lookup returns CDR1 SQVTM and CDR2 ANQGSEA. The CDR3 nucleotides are TGCAGCGTTGAACTACCAGGGGGGCGCGGCGAACATGGCTACACCTTC. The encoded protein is CSVELPGGRGEHGYTF. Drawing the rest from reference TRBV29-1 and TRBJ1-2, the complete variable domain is SAVISQKPSRDICQRGTSLTIQCQVDSQVTMMFWYRQQPGQSLTLIATANQGSEATYESGFVIDKFPISRPNLTFSTLTVSNMSPEDSSIYLCSVELPGGRGEHGYTFGSGTRLTVV.

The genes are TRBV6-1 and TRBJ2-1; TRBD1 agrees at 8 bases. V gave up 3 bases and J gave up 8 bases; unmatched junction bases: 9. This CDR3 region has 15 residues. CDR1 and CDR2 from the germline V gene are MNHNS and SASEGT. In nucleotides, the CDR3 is TGTGCCAGCAGTGAGTCAGGGGGCATTTTCGATGAGCAGTTCTTC. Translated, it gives CASSESGGIFDEQFF.

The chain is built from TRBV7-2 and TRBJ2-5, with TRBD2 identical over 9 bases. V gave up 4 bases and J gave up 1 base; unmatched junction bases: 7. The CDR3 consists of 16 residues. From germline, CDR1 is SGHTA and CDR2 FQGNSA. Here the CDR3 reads CASSSTSGGFQETQYF. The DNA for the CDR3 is TGTGCCAGCAGCTCGACTAGCGGAGGATTCCAAGAGACCCAGTACTTC. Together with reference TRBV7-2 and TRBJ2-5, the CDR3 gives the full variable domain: GAGVSQSPSNKVTEKGKDVELRCDPISGHTALYWYRQSLGQGLEFLIYFQGNSAPDKSGLPSDRFSAERTGGSVSTLTIQRTQQEDSAVYLCASSSTSGGFQETQYFGPGTRLLVL.

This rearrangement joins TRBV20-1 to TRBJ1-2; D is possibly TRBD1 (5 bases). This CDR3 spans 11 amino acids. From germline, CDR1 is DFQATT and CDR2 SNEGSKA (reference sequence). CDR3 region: CRRGGDYGYTF. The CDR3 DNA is TGCAGACGGGGGGGTGACTATGGCTACACCTTC.